This T cell receptor (beta chain) was found in a study of beta chain features in type 1 diabetes. The length of the CDR3 is 13 residues. V dropped 5 bases and J dropped 4 bases, with 7 bases sitting between them. CDR1 is SGHRS, CDR2 YFSETQ, per germline. Concerning this clone: Antigen unknown.

Expressed TCRB transcripts were sequenced after all isolated RNA was converted to cDNA. Clones were sequenced by immunoSEQ multiplex PCR, and TCRdb holds only the in-frame ones, with some missing. This table has fewer than 250,000 clones, 7.5% to 10% appearing once. General study results and limits: A possible short-template PCR bias applies equally to patients and controls. Healthy donors had naive, central memory and Treg TCRB repertoires that appeared less similar than those seen among patients.

V gene TRBV5-1 combines with J gene TRBJ1-6; D remains ambiguous. This TCR came from a woman aged 18-29 years in good health. The sample was naive CD4+ T cells from blood. The CDR3 DNA sequence: TGCGCCAGCAGAAACGGGTATAATTCACCCCTCCACTTT. Residues: CASRNGYNSPLHF.